This T cell receptor beta chain was profiled in a study of T cell responses to AZD1222 COVID-19 vaccine. This clone was seen once. The target antigen is unknown. V was cut by 0 bases and J by 6 bases, with 9 bases left in between. CDR1 and CDR2 (germline): SGHDT, YYEEEE. This CDR3 is 14 amino acids long. General study points: The number of AZD1222 recipients seropositive at baseline was only five or six. Spike-specific TCR depth and breadth grew after two AZD1222 doses.

Only in-frame clones appear in the TCRdb table, and some are missing; sequencing was by immunoSEQ multiplex PCR. This table holds under 150,000 clones, approximately 85% found once. This sequence was found in an adult who received the MenACWY meningococcal vaccine as a control. Sequenced material: peripheral blood, taken 28 days after the second dose of the MenACWY control vaccine. The chain combines TRBV5-6 with TRBJ1-4; D is perhaps TRBD1 (5 bases). The CDR3 here is CASSLVGRDEKLFF. Written as DNA, the CDR3 is TGTGCCAGCAGCTTGGTGGGGCGCGATGAAAAACTGTTTTTT. The variable domain in full, with the rest retrieved from reference TRBV5-6 and TRBJ1-4, is DAGVTQSPTHLIKTRGQQVTLRCSPKSGHDTVSWYQQALGQGPQFIFQYYEEEERQRGNFPDRFSGHQFPNYSSELNVNALLLGDSALYLCASSLVGRDEKLFFGSGTQLSVL.